What follows is one T cell receptor beta chain and its context. The target antigen is unknown. The data belong to a study of cytotoxic CD8 clonotypes in ibrutinib-treated CLL. V lost 1 base to trimming and J lost 4 bases, with 14 bases between them. Germline V gives CDR1 SGHVS, CDR2 FQNEAQ. The CDR3 is made up of 15 amino acids. Study-wide findings and caveats: Higher circulating CD8+ T-cell counts strongly accompanied higher baseline clonality, above age-matched healthy donors.

Here immunoSEQ multiplex PCR was the method, and the copy in TCRdb shows in-frame clones only, minus some. This table holds 150,000 to 200,000 clones, over 60% found once. The rearrangement links TRBV7-8 to TRBJ2-7, with D maybe TRBD2 (5 bases). This material consisted of PBMCs, taken after 24 months of ibrutinib treatment. This sequence was found in a human donor with chronic lymphocytic leukemia. The CDR3 protein is CASSLVRGGTYEQYF. As DNA, the CDR3 is TGTGCCAGCAGCTTAGTTCGGGGTGGCACTTACGAGCAGTACTTC.